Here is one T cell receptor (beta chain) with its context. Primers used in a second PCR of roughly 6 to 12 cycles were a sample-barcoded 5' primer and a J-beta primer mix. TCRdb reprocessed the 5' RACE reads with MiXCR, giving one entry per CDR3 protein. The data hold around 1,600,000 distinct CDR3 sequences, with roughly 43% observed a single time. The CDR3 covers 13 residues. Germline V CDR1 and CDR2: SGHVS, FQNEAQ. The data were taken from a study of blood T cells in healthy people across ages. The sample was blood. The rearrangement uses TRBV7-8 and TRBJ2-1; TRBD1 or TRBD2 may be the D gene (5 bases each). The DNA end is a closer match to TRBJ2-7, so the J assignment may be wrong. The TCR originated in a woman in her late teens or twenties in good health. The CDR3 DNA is TGTGCCAGCAGGGGCAGGGAGTACAATGAGCAGTACTTC. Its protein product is CASRGREYNEQYF.